This TCR beta chain is from a study of cytomegalovirus exposure and HLA in healthy donors. Study-level information: When 398 donors were genotyped, about 80% of them were found to fall in the Caucasian-associated ancestry cluster. The study's findings and limits: The classifier, whose performance was assessed in both the original and validation cohorts, reportedly diagnosed cytomegalovirus status with high specificity and sensitivity. The authors enumerated 150 to 200 TCR beta chains as linked to cytomegalovirus. TCR beta V- and J-gene trimming was later associated with a missense DCLRE1C variant.

Germline V gene data show CDR1 as SEHNR and CDR2 as FQNEAQ (reference sequence). Unmatched junction bases numbered 12, after V lost 5 bases and J lost 6 bases. The CDR3 contains 15 residues. Researchers ran the PCR with 60 Vbeta and 13 Jbeta primers. The assay was immunoSEQ multiplex PCR, and TCRdb's table has in-frame clones only and misses some. The repertoire has around 150,000 clones, under 70% of them found once; the top ten carry 6% to 8%. On this clone: Its target is unknown.

Material: PBMCs. The chain couples TRBV7-9 to TRBJ2-5; 7 bases are shared with TRBD2. This receptor was taken from a woman in her fifties or sixties in good health and CMV-seronegative. In DNA form, the CDR3 reads TGTGCCAGCAGCCACCGGGGGGATCAAGGGAAGACCCAGTACTTC. It codes for CASSHRGDQGKTQYF.